The clone carrying this T cell receptor (beta chain) has just a few counts. The target antigen is unknown. This CDR3 comprises 14 residues. Trimming took off 7 bases at V and 3 bases at J, with 13 bases between the two ends. Per the germline V gene, CDR1 is MNHEY and CDR2 is SVGAGI. TCRdb passed the 5' RACE reads through MiXCR, listing each CDR3 protein once. The table records just under 50,000 distinct CDR3 sequences, less than 15% of them present only once. These data are taken from a study of T-cell memory formation after mild COVID-19. General observations from the study: Pre-infection memory harbored some responding clones, suggesting cross-reactive memory joined. Those CD4+ clones that contracted were mainly in CM and EM (CD8+ ones in EMRA). The authors left the SARS-CoV-2 specificity of second-wave clones peaking on day 37 unconfirmed.

The chain employs TRBV6-5 and TRBJ2-1; D is perhaps TRBD1 (6 bases). Material: PBMCs or a T cell subset sorted from them (not recorded which). The receptor was isolated from a young man who had mild COVID-19 (a few samples of this study predate the infection). Cell type and time point are not known. CDR3 bases: TGTGCCAGCAAACAGGGAGTTGTCTACAATGAGCAGTTCTTC. The encoded protein is CASKQGVVYNEQFF.